This T cell receptor beta chain was sequenced during a study of cytomegalovirus exposure and HLA in healthy donors. The ends were cut back, 4 bases at V and 3 bases at J, with 21 bases in the middle. The germline CDR1 and CDR2 sequences are WNHNN and SYGVQD (reference sequence). This CDR3 has 17 amino acids. PCR involved 60 Vbeta and 13 Jbeta primers. Under the authors' procedure: An analysis performed later counted roughly 80 million unique TCR beta chains (roughly 11 million of them shared). The protocol was immunoSEQ multiplex PCR, while the TCRdb copy is restricted to in-frame clones and leaves out a portion. That table supplies the V and J calls and clone size; D and trimming were determined from the DNA. The data hold approximately 150,000 clones, with around 72% observed a single time. Study outcomes and limitations: A later analysis, which compared TCR beta chains of equal frequency, found the HLA-associated ones more clonally expanded.

This clone showed up just a few times. Its specificity is unknown. Sequenced input: PBMCs. The sequence was obtained from a man aged 45-65 years in good health and CMV-seronegative. The rearrangement uses TRBV10-1 and TRBJ1-1, with a weak D call TRBD1 (6 bases). DNA for the CDR3: TGCGCCAGCAGTGTCAGGCAGGGGACGATCTTGTACACTGAAGCTTTCTTT. It codes for CASSVRQGTILYTEAFF.